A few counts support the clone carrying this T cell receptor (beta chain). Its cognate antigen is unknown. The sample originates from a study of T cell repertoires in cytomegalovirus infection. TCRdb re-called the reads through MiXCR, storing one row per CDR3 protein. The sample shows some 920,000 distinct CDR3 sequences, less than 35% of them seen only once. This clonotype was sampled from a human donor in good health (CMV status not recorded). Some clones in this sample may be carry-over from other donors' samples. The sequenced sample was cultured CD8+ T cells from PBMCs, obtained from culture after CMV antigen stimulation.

The CDR3 sequence is CASSLSQNQPQHF. CDR3 bases: TGTGCCAGCAGTTTATCACAGAATCAGCCCCAGCATTTT. The V call is TRBV12-3 or TRBV12-4, the J call TRBJ1-5; D is ambiguous. Trimming removed 2 bases at V and 4 bases at J, with 6 bases between. The CDR3 consists of 13 residues.